Each of the 29 T cell receptor beta chains below was sequenced from the same sample in a study of blood T cell repertoires in COVID-19. Method: immunoSEQ multiplex PCR; TCRdb's copy keeps in-frame clones and lacks some. The table shows some 130,000 clones, with approximately 80% occurring only once. The sample comprised peripheral blood. The receptors were sampled from a man in his 70s with acute or convalescent COVID-19.

The chain links TRBV28 to TRBJ2-1; D is perhaps TRBD1 (6 bases). Germline values: CDR1 MDHEN, CDR2 SYDVKM. V lost 5 bases and J lost 1, with 12 bases in between. The CDR3 extends over 15 amino acids. The CDR3 is CASSPHRVSYNEQFF. CDR3 DNA: TGTGCCAGCAGTCCGCACAGGGTTTCCTACAATGAGCAGTTCTTC. The full variable domain, with the rest looked up from reference TRBV28 and TRBJ2-1, is DVKVTQSSRYLVKRTGEKVFLECVQDMDHENMFWYRQDPGLGLRLIYFSYDVKMKEKGDIPEGYSVSREKKERFSLILESASTNQTSMYLCASSPHRVSYNEQFFGPGTRLTVL.

This sequence joins TRBV6-1 and TRBJ2-7; D is ambiguous. Per germline, CDR1 MNHNS and CDR2 SASEGT. The CDR3 spans 15 residues. V was clipped by 3 bases and J by 3 bases, with 15 bases between them. The CDR3 sequence is CASSDFNQRGYEQYF. Here the CDR3 DNA reads TGTGCCAGCAGTGATTTCAACCAGCGTGGCTACGAGCAGTACTTC.

The gene calls are TRBV7-9 and TRBJ2-5; 14 nucleotides align to TRBD2. CDR1 SEHNR and CDR2 FQNEAQ come from the germline V gene (reference sequence). The CDR3 totals 17 residues. J was trimmed by 5 bases and V by 8 bases; bases with no gene match: 13. For the CDR3, the DNA is TGTGCCAGCGAAAAGGGACTAGCGGGGGTTGCCGGGGAGACCCAGTACTTC. Protein: CASEKGLAGVAGETQYF. Looking up the rest from reference TRBV7-9 and TRBJ2-5 gives the full variable domain: DTGVSQNPRHKITKRGQNVTFRCDPISEHNRLYWYRQTLGQGPEFLTYFQNEAQLEKSRLLSDRFSAERPKGSFSTLEIQRTEQGDSAMYLCASEKGLAGVAGETQYFGPGTRLLVL.

This rearrangement joins TRBV19 to TRBJ2-5; TRBD2 aligns across 9 bases. Germline trimming cut 6 bases from V and 1 base from J; bases unmatched to any gene: 3. The CDR3 has 14 amino acids. CDR1 and CDR2 from the germline V gene are LNHDA and SQIVND (reference sequence). In DNA form, the CDR3 reads TGTGCCAGTAGAAAAGCGGGGGGCCAAGAGACCCAGTACTTC. The encoded protein is CASRKAGGQETQYF.

V is TRBV13 and J is TRBJ2-1; 11 bases map to TRBD2. Germline V gene lookup returns CDR1 PRHDT and CDR2 FYEKMQ (reference sequence). This CDR3 has 16 residues. V lost 4 bases, J lost 2 bases, and 4 bases stayed unmatched. This CDR3 reads CASSSTSGGTYNEQFF. The CDR3 region has the DNA TGTGCCAGCAGCTCAACTAGCGGGGGAACCTACAATGAGCAGTTCTTC.

The rearrangement joins TRBV9 to TRBJ2-3; 9 nucleotides align to TRBD1. V lost 2 bases and J lost 4; bases outside the gene matches: 5. From germline, CDR1 is SGDLS and CDR2 YYNGEE. The CDR3 is 15 amino acids. The CDR3 DNA follows: TGTGCCAGCAGCGTGGGACAGGGAAGGGCAGATACGCAGTATTTT. Its translation is CASSVGQGRADTQYF.

The rearrangement joins TRBV5-5 to TRBJ1-3; TRBD1 is a possible D gene (6 bases). Germline CDR1 SGHKS, CDR2 YYEKEE (reference sequence). The CDR3 loop spans 15 amino acids. Deletions cut 6 bases from V and 2 bases from J, with 15 bases between. CDR3 sequence reads: CASTLDRQPGNTIYF. In DNA, the CDR3 is TGTGCCAGCACCCTAGACAGGCAACCTGGAAACACCATATATTTT. Looking up the rest from reference TRBV5-5 and TRBJ1-3 gives the full variable domain: DAGVTQSPTHLIKTRGQQVTLRCSPISGHKSVSWYQQVLGQGPQFIFQYYEKEERGRGNFPDRFSARQFPNYSSELNVNALLLGDSALYLCASTLDRQPGNTIYFGEGSWLTVV.

The table lists this clone with a few counts. V and J are TRBV3-1 (or the pseudogene TRBV3-2) and TRBJ2-5; 7 nucleotides match TRBD1. This CDR3 spans 15 amino acids. Per the germline V gene, CDR1 is LGHDT and CDR2 is YNNKEL (reference sequence). The trim removed 4 bases at V and 5 bases at J, leaving 10 bases unmatched. The CDR3 reads CASSRQGRLGETQYF. CDR3 bases: TGTGCCAGCAGCCGACAGGGACGTTTGGGGGAGACCCAGTACTTC.

The chain has TRBV9 and TRBJ2-7; 12 bases are shared with TRBD2. This CDR3 region has 16 residues. The junction had 7 bases not matched to a gene; V was cut back by 4 bases and J by 2 bases. Germline assignment: CDR1 SGDLS and CDR2 YYNGEE. The CDR3 sequence is CASSPQTSGGTYEQYF. Here the CDR3 DNA reads TGTGCCAGCAGCCCACAAACTAGCGGGGGGACCTACGAGCAGTACTTC.

This sequence joins TRBV11-3 and TRBJ1-1, with a possible D match to TRBD1 (5 bases). The germline gives CDR1 SGHNT, CDR2 YENEEA. Trimming pared 4 bases from V and 0 bases from J, leaving 9 bases between. The CDR3 is 14 amino acids. The CDR3, as DNA: TGTGCCAGCAGCTCCAGGGAAATGAACACTGAAGCTTTCTTT. Residues: CASSSREMNTEAFF.

This clone is a singleton in its sample. The chain recombines TRBV7-2 with TRBJ2-3, with 10 bases fitting TRBD2. V shed 5 bases, J shed 1 base, and the junction held 3 bases outside the gene matches. This CDR3 has 15 amino acids. Looked up from germline, CDR1 is SGHTA and CDR2 is FQGNSA. Written as DNA, the CDR3 is TGTGCCAGCAGCCCCGGGACTAGCGGCACAGATACGCAGTATTTT. Amino acids: CASSPGTSGTDTQYF.

This chain uses TRBV5-1 with TRBJ1-1, with D unresolved. The V gene lost 2 bases and the J gene lost 8 bases, with 13 bases spanning the gap. CDR3 length equals 13 residues. Germline-derived CDR1 and CDR2 are SGHRS and YFSETQ. In nucleotides, the CDR3 is TGCGCCAGCAGCTTAAGACAAGGCCTGGAAGCTTTCTTT. This codes for CASSLRQGLEAFF.

This clone turned up a few times. The chain is built from TRBV2 and TRBJ1-1; perhaps TRBD1 as D (6 bases). This CDR3 has 15 residues. V dropped 1 base and J dropped 1 base, with 10 bases sitting between them. Germline CDR1 SNHLY, CDR2 FYNNEI. CDR3 DNA sequence: TGTGCCAGCAGTGAAGGGCTAGGGGGGAACACTGAAGCTTTCTTT. This sequence encodes CASSEGLGGNTEAFF.

CDR3 region: CASSVETGKHGYTF. DNA for the CDR3: TGTGCCAGCAGCGTAGAGACAGGGAAACATGGCTACACCTTC. The chain carries TRBV9 and TRBJ1-2, with 7 bases that match TRBD1. CDR3 length equals 14 residues. V shed 0 bases and J 6 bases; nucleotides not matched to a gene: 5. Germline CDR1 and CDR2: SGDLS and YYNGEE.

The V call is TRBV6-5, the J call TRBJ1-4, with D perhaps matching TRBD1 (6 bases). This CDR3 region has 15 residues. Trimming pared 0 bases from V and 8 bases from J, leaving 13 bases between. Germline CDR1 reads MNHEY; CDR2 reads SVGAGI. The CDR3 DNA follows: TGTGCCAGCAGTTACTCCGTGGGGGCGCGCGAAAAACTGTTTTTT. As protein: CASSYSVGAREKLFF.

This chain uses TRBV6-1 with TRBJ1-2, with 7 bases fitting TRBD1. Trimming at V came to 0 bases and at J to 5 bases, leaving 6 bases not matched to a gene. This CDR3 has 15 amino acids. The germline V gene encodes CDR1 MNHNS and CDR2 SASEGT. The CDR3 here is CASSEARPGGYGYTF. As DNA, the CDR3 is TGTGCCAGCAGTGAAGCCCGGCCAGGGGGGTATGGCTACACCTTC.

This clone was counted between two and nine times. V and J are TRBV6-2 or TRBV6-3 and TRBJ2-7; 7 bases align to TRBD1. With 2 bases clipped from V and 5 bases from J, the junction kept 3 bases outside the gene matches. Germline-derived CDR1 and CDR2 are MNHEY and SVGEGT. CDR3 size: 13 residues. The CDR3: CASSYRGRNEQYF. In nucleotides, the CDR3 is TGTGCCAGCAGTTACAGGGGGCGAAACGAGCAGTACTTC.

The V call is TRBV30, the J call TRBJ2-3, with D maybe TRBD1 (5 bases). Trimming pared 0 bases from V and 3 bases from J, leaving 13 bases between. Germline CDR1 is GTSNPN and CDR2 is SVGIG (reference sequence). There are 15 residues in the CDR3. In DNA, the CDR3 is TGTGCCTGGAGTGTAGGCCGGACACTTACAGATACGCAGTATTTT. Its translation is CAWSVGRTLTDTQYF.

The V gene is TRBV5-4, the J gene TRBJ2-3; 7 bases line up with TRBD2. Germline CDR1 and CDR2: SGHNT and YYREEE (reference sequence). CDR3 length equals 14 residues. The junction had 2 bases not matched to a gene; V was cut back by 0 bases and J by 4 bases. CDR3 sequence (DNA): TGTGCCAGCAGCTTGGGACTAGCCGCAGATACGCAGTATTTT. Residues: CASSLGLAADTQYF.

The chain employs TRBV5-1 and TRBJ1-4; possible D gene TRBD1, 5 bases. V lost 4 bases, J lost 7 bases, and 11 bases lay in between. Germline CDR1 is SGHRS and CDR2 is YFSETQ. The CDR3 loop spans 13 amino acids. As DNA, the CDR3 is TGCGCCAGCAGCCTATGGGGCGGTGAAAAACTGTTTTTT. Translated, it gives CASSLWGGEKLFF.

The chain joins TRBV2 to TRBJ1-4; 7 positions agree with TRBD1. The germline CDR1 and CDR2 sequences are SNHLY and FYNNEI. This CDR3 is built from 15 residues. J was trimmed by 1 base and V by 5 bases; bases with no gene match: 4. CDR3 in DNA: TGTGCCAGCAGTCGTCAGGGGGGAACTAATGAAAAACTGTTTTTT. This gives the protein CASSRQGGTNEKLFF.

This rearrangement joins TRBV3-1 (or the pseudogene TRBV3-2) to TRBJ2-1, with D maybe TRBD1 (6 bases). CDR1 is LGHDT and CDR2 is YNNKEL in the germline V gene (reference sequence). There are 15 residues in the CDR3. The V and J ends lost 11 bases and 4 bases respectively, with 21 bases between them. In DNA form, the CDR3 reads TGTGCCGGCCCCCCCCTCGAGCAGGGGTACAATGAGCAGTTCTTC. Translated, it gives CAGPPLEQGYNEQFF.

The rearrangement joins TRBV21-1 to TRBJ2-1; no check of the table's D call, TRBD2, against the DNA was made. TRBV21-1 is labeled a pseudogene. The CDR3 contains 19 residues. In DNA form, the CDR3 reads TGTGCCAGCAGCAAAAGAGAGCGGGGGTCCACCCGAGAAGACAATGAGCAGTTCTTC. Residues: CASSKRERGSTREDNEQFF.

There are a few counts of this clone. The V gene is TRBV7-3, the J gene TRBJ2-2; TRBD1 matches 7 bases. V lost 2 bases, J lost 7 bases, and 7 bases stayed unmatched. CDR3 length: 15 residues. In germline, CDR1 is SGHTA, CDR2 FQGTGA. The CDR3: CASSLSRDSSGELFF. CDR3 DNA sequence: TGTGCCAGCAGCTTATCCCGGGACAGTAGCGGGGAGCTGTTTTTT.

The chain uses TRBV5-1 and TRBJ2-5, with TRBD2 as a possible D gene (5 bases). The CDR3 totals 14 residues. The germline V gene encodes CDR1 SGHRS and CDR2 YFSETQ. V lost 1 base to trimming and J lost 2 bases, with 9 bases between them. DNA for the CDR3: TGCGCCAGCAGCTTGTTCCGGGGTCAAGAGACCCAGTACTTC. It specifies CASSLFRGQETQYF.

The table lists this clone with a count of one. This sequence joins TRBV4-1 and TRBJ2-1; D not resolved. Trimming shortened V by 1 base and J by 6 bases, and 10 bases separated the two germline ends. CDR1 is MGHRA, CDR2 YSYEKL, per germline. The CDR3 extends over 14 amino acids. The CDR3 bases are TGCGCCAGCAGCCAAGTTCTAGTCAGCAATGAGCAGTTCTTC. Residues: CASSQVLVSNEQFF.

The chain is built from TRBV2 and TRBJ1-5; TRBD1 is a possible D gene (6 bases). The CDR3 sequence is 16 residues long. Germline V CDR1 and CDR2: SNHLY, FYNNEI. V was shortened by 2 bases and J by 3 bases, with 14 bases between the two germline ends. CDR3 in amino acids: CASSESPGQNNQPQHF. DNA of the CDR3: TGTGCCAGCAGTGAATCTCCCGGACAGAACAATCAGCCCCAGCATTTT.

The CDR3 spells CASSHSISGNTIYF. Here the CDR3 DNA reads TGTGCCAGCAGCCATTCAATCTCTGGAAACACCATATATTTT. J is TRBJ1-3 and V is TRBV3-1 (or the pseudogene TRBV3-2); D is uncertain. Trimming cost V 3 bases and J 0 bases, with 6 bases left between them. CDR1 is LGHDT, CDR2 YNNKEL, per germline (reference sequence). The length of the CDR3 is 14 residues.

This chain joins TRBV29-1 and TRBJ2-2; D possibly corresponds to TRBD1 (6 bases). The V and J ends lost 8 bases and 2 bases respectively, with 12 bases between them. The CDR3 loop spans 13 amino acids. Germline values: CDR1 SQVTM, CDR2 ANQGSEA. CDR3 nucleotides: TGCAGCACCGCCAGGGGTAACACCGGGGAGCTGTTTTTT. Translated, it gives CSTARGNTGELFF.